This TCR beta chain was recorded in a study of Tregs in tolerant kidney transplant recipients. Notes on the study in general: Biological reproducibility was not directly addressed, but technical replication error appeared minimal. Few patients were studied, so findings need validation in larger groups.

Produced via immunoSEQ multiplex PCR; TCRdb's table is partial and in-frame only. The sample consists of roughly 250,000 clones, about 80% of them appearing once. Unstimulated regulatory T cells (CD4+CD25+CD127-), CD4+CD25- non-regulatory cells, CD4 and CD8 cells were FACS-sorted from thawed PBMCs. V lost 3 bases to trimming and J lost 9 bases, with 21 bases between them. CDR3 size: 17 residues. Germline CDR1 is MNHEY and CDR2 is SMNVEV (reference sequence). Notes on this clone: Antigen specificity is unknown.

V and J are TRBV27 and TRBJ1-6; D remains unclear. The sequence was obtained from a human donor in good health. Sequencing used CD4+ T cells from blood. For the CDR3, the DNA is TGTGCCAGCAGTTTTCTGGATCCGGGCCAAATTGGTTCACCCCTCCACTTT. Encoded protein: CASSFLDPGQIGSPLHF.